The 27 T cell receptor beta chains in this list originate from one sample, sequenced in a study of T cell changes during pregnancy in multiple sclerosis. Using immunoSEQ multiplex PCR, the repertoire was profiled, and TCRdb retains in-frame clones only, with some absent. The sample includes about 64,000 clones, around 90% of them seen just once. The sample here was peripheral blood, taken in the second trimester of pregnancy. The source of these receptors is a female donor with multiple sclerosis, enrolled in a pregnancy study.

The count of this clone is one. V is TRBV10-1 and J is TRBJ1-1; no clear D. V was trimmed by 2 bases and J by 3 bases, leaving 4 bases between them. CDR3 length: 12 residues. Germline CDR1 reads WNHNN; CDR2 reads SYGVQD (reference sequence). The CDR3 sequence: CASSEGHTEAFF. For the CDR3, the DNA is TGCGCCAGCAGTGAGGGGCACACTGAAGCTTTCTTT.

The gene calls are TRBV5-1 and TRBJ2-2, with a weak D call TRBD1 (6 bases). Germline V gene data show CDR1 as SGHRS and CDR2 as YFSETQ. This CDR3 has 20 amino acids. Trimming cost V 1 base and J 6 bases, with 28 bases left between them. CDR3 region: CASSLLLGTQRKTKAGELFF. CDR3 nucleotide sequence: TGCGCCAGCAGCTTGTTATTAGGGACACAACGCAAAACTAAGGCCGGGGAGCTGTTTTTT. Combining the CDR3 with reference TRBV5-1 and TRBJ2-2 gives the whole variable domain KAGVTQTPRYLIKTRGQQVTLSCSPISGHRSVSWYQQTPGQGLQFLFEYFSETQRNKGNFPGRFSGRQFSNSRSEMNVSTLELGDSALYLCASSLLLGTQRKTKAGELFFGEGSRLTVL.

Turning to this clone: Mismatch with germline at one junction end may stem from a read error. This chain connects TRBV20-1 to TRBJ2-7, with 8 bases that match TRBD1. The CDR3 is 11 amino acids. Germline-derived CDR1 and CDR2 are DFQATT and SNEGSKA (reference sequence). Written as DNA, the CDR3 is TGCAGTGCTCGGGGCGGGGACAGGACCTTCTTC. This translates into CSARGGDRTFF.

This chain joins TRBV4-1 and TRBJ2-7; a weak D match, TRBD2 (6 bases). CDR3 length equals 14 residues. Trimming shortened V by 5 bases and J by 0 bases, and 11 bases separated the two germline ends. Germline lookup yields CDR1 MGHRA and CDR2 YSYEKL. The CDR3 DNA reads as TGCGCCAGCAGCTACGGGACTCCCTCCTACGAGCAGTACTTC. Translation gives CASSYGTPSYEQYF.

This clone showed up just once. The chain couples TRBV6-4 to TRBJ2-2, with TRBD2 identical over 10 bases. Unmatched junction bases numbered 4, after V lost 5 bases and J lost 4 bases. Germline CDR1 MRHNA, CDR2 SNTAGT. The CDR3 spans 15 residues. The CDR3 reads CASSIAGGRTGELFF. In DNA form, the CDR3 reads TGTGCCAGCAGTATAGCGGGAGGTCGCACCGGGGAGCTGTTTTTT.

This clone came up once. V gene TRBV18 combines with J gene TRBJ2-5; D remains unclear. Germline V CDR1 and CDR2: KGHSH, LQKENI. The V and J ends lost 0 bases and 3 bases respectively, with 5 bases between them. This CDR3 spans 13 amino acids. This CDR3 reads CASSPPGEETQYF. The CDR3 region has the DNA TGTGCCAGCTCACCACCGGGCGAAGAGACCCAGTACTTC.

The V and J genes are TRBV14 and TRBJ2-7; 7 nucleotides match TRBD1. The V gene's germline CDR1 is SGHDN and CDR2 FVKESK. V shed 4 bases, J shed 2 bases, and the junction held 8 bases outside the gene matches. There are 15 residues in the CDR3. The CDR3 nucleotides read TGTGCCAGCAGCCCGCGACAGGGAGTCGCCTACGAGCAGTACTTC. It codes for CASSPRQGVAYEQYF. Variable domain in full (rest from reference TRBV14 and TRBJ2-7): EAGVTQFPSHSVIEKGQTVTLRCDPISGHDNLYWYRRVMGKEIKFLLHFVKESKQDESGMPNNRFLAERTGGTYSTLKVQPAELEDSGVYFCASSPRQGVAYEQYFGPGTRLTVT.

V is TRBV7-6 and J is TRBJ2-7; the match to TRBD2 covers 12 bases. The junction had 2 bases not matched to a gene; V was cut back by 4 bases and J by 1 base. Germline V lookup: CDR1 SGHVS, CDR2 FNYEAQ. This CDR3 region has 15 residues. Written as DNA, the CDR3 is TGTGCCAGCAGCTCGGGACTAGCGGGTTCCTACGAGCAGTACTTC. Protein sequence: CASSSGLAGSYEQYF.

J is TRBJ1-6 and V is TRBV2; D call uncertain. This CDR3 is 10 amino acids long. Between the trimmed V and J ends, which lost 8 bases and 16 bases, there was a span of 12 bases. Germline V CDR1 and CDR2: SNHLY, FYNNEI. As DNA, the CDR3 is TGTGCCAGCTCCCGGGTCCTTCTCCACTTT. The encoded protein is CASSRVLLHF.

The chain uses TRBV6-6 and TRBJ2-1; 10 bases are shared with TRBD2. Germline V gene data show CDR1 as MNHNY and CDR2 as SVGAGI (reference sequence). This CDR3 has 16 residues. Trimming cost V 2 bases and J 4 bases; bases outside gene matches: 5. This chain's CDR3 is CASSYPGLAEYNEQFF. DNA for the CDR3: TGTGCCAGCAGTTACCCCGGACTAGCGGAGTACAATGAGCAGTTCTTC.

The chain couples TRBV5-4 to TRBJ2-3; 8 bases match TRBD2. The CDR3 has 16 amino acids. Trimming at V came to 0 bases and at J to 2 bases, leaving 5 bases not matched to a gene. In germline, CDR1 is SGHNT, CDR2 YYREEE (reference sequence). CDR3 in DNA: TGTGCCAGCAGCTTGGGGGCTAGCGGGTACACAGATACGCAGTATTTT. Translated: CASSLGASGYTDTQYF.

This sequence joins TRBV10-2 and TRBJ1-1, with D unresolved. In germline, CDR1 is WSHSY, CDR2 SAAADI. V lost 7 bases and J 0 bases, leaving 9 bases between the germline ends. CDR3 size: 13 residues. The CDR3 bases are TGCGCCAGCATTGTAGAAATGAACACTGAAGCTTTCTTT. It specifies CASIVEMNTEAFF.

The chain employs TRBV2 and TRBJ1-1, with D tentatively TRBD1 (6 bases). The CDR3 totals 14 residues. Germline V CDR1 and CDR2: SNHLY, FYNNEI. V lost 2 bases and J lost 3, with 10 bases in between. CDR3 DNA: TGTGCCAGCAGTGAAACAGGGCTGTACACTGAAGCTTTCTTT. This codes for CASSETGLYTEAFF.

In DNA, the CDR3 is TGCGCCAGCCAACAGGGGGCGAGGGGCTACACCTTC. The encoded protein is CASQQGARGYTF. V usage is TRBV10-2 and J usage is TRBJ1-2; 9 nucleotides agree with TRBD1. The junction had 6 bases not matched to a gene; V was cut back by 8 bases and J by 8 bases. Germline V lookup: CDR1 WSHSY, CDR2 SAAADI. The CDR3 is 12 amino acids.

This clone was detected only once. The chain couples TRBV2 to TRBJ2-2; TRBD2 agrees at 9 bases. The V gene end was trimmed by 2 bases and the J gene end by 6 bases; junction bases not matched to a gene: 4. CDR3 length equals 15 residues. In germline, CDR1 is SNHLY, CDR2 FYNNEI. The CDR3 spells CASSERVAGAGELFF. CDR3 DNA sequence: TGTGCCAGCAGTGAACGGGTAGCGGGAGCCGGGGAGCTGTTTTTT.

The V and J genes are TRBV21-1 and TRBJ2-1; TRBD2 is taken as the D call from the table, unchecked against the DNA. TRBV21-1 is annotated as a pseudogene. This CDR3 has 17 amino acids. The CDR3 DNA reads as TGTGCCAGCCGAAGAGGAGGGAGGCCCCTGCGGGCAGAGGAGCAGTTCTTC. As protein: CASRRGGRPLRAEEQFF.

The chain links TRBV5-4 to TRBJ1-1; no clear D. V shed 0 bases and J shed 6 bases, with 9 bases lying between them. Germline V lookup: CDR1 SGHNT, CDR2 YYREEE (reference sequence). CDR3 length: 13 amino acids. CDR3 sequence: CASSLAAGPEAFF. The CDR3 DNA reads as TGTGCCAGCAGCTTGGCCGCGGGCCCTGAAGCTTTCTTT.

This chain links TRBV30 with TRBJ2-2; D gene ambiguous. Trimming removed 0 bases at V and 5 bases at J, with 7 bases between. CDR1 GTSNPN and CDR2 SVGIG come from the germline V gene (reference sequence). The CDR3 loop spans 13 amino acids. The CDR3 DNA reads TGTGCCTGGAGTGTACAAGTTACCGGGGAGCTGTTTTTT. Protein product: CAWSVQVTGELFF.

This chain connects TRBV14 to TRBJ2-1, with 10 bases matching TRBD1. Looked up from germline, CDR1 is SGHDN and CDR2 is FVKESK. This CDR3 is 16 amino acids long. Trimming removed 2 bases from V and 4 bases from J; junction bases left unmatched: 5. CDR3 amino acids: CASSQQGGQGYNEQFF. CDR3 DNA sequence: TGTGCCAGCAGCCAACAGGGGGGACAGGGGTACAATGAGCAGTTCTTC.

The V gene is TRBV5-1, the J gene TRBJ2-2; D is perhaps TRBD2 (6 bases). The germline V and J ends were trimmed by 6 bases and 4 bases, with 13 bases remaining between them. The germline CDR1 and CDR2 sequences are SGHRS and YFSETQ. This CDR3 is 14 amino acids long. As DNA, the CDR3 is TGCGCCAGCAAAATCCTAGCGACCACCGGGGAGCTGTTTTTT. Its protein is CASKILATTGELFF. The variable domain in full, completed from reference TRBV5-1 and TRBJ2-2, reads KAGVTQTPRYLIKTRGQQVTLSCSPISGHRSVSWYQQTPGQGLQFLFEYFSETQRNKGNFPGRFSGRQFSNSRSEMNVSTLELGDSALYLCASKILATTGELFFGEGSRLTVL.

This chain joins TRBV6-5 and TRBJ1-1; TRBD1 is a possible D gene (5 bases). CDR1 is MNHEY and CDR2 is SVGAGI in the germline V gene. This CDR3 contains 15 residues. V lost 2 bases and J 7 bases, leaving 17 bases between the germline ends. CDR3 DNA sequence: TGTGCCAGCAGTTACGCGGGGGGTACAGCTGATGAAGCTTTCTTT. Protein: CASSYAGGTADEAFF.

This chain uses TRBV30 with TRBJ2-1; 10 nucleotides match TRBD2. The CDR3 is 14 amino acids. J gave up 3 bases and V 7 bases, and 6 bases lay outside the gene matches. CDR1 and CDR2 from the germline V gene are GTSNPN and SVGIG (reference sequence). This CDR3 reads CASTGTSDYNEQFF. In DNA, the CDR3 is TGTGCCTCTACCGGGACTAGCGACTACAATGAGCAGTTCTTC.

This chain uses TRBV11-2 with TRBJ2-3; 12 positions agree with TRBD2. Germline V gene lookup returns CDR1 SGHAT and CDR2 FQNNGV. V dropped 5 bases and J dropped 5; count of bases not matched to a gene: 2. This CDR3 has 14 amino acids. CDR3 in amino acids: CASSAGLAGDTQYF. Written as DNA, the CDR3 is TGTGCCAGCAGCGCGGGACTAGCGGGAGATACGCAGTATTTT.

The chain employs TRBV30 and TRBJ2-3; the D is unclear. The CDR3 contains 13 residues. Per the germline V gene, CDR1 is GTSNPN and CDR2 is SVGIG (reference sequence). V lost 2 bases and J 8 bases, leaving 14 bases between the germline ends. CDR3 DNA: TGTGCCTGGAGTCCTCGGGTCAGAGCTACGCAGTATTTT. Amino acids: CAWSPRVRATQYF. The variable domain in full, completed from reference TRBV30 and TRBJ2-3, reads SQTIHQWPATLVQPVGSPLSLECTVEGTSNPNLYWYRQAAGRGLQLLFYSVGIGQISSEVPQNLSASRPQDRQFILSSKKLLLSDSGFYLCAWSPRVRATQYFGPGTRLTVL.

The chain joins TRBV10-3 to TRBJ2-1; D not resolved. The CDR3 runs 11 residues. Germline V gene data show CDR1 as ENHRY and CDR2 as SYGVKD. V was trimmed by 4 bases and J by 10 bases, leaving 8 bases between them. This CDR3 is CAISGGSEQFF. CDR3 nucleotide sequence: TGTGCCATCAGTGGTGGCTCCGAGCAGTTCTTC.

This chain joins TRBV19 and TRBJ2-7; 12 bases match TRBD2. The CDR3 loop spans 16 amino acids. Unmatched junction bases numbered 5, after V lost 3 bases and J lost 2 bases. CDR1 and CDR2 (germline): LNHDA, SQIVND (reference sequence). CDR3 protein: CASSIGGLAGTYEQYF. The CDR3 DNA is TGTGCCAGTAGTATCGGGGGACTAGCGGGTACCTACGAGCAGTACTTC. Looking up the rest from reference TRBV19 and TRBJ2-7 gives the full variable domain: DGGITQSPKYLFRKEGQNVTLSCEQNLNHDAMYWYRQDPGQGLRLIYYSQIVNDFQKGDIAEGYSVSREKKESFPLTVTSAQKNPTAFYLCASSIGGLAGTYEQYFGPGTRLTVT.

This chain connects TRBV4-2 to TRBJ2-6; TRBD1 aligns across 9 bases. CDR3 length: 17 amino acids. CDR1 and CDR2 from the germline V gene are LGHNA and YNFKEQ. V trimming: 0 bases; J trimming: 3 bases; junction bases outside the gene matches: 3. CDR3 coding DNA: TGTGCCAGCAGCCAAGAGCGACAGGGGGTTGGGGCCAACGTCCTGACTTTC. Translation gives CASSQERQGVGANVLTF.